The entry below describes one TCR beta chain. Data came from immunoSEQ multiplex PCR; TCRdb stores just in-frame clones and leaves some out. Among 70,000 or so clones listed, nearly 99% were seen once. The data were obtained in a study of technical replicates of blood from several donors. The CDR3 has 14 residues. The V end lost 1 base, the J end lost 3 bases, and 10 bases lay between the germline ends. The germline CDR1 and CDR2 sequences are MGHRA and YSYEKL. This clonotype was obtained from a human donor in good health. The rearrangement links TRBV4-1 to TRBJ2-7, with D perhaps TRBD2 (6 bases). Sequenced: T cells isolated from PBMCs. The CDR3 loop is CASSQASGVYEQYF. DNA for the CDR3: TGCGCCAGCAGCCAAGCCTCGGGAGTCTACGAGCAGTACTTC.